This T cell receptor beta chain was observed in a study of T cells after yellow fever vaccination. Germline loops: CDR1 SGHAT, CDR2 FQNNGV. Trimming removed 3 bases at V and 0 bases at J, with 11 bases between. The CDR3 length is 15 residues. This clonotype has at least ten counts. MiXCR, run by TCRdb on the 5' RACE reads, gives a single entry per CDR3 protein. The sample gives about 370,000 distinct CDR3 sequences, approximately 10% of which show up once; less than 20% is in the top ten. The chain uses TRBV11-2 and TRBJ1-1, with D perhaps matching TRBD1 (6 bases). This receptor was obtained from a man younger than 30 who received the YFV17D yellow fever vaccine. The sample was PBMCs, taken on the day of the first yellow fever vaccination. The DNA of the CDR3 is TGTGCCAGCAGCTTCGGGGGGCGACTGAACACTGAAGCTTTCTTT. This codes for CASSFGGRLNTEAFF.